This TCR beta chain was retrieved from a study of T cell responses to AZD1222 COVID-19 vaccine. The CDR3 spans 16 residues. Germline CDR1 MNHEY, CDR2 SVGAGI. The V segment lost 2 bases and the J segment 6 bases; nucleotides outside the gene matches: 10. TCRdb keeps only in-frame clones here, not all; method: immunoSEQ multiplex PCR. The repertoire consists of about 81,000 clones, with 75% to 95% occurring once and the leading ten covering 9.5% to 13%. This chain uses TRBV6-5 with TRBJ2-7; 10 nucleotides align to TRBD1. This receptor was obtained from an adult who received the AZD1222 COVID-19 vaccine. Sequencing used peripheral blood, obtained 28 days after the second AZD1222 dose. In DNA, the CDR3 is TGTGCCAGCAGTTACGCCGGGACAGGGGTCCGGGGCGAGCAGTACTTC. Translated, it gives CASSYAGTGVRGEQYF.